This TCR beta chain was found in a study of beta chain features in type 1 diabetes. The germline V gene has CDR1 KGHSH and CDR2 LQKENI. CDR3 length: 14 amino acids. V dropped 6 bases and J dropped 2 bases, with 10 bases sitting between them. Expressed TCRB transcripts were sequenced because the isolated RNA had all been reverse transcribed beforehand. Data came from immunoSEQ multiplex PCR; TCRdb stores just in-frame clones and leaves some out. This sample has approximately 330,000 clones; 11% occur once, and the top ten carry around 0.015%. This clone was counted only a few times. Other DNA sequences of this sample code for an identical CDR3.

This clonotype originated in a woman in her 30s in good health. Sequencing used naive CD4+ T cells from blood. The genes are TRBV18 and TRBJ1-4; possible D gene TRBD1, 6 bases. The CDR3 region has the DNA TGTGCCAGCTCCCCAGGGGCGACTAATGAAAAACTGTTTTTT. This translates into CASSPGATNEKLFF. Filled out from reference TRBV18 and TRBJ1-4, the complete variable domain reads NAGVMQNPRHLVRRRGQEARLRCSPMKGHSHVYWYRQLPEEGLKFMVYLQKENIIDESGMPKERFSAEFPKEGPSILRIQQVVRGDSAAYFCASSPGATNEKLFFGSGTQLSVL.